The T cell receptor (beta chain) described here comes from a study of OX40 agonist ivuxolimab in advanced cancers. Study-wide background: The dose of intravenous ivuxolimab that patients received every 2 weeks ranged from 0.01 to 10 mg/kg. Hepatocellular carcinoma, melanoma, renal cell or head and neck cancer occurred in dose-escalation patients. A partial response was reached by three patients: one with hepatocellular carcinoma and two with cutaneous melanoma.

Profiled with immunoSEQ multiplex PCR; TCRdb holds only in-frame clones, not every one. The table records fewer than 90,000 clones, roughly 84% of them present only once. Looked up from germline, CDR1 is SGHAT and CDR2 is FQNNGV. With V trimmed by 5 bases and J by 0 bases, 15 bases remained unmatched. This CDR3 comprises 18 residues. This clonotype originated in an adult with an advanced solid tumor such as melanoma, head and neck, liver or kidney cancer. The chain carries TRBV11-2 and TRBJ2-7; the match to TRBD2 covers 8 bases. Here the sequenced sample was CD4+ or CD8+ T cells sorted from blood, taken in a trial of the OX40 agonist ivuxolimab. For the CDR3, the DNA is TGTGCCAGCAGCCCTATACAAAGAACTAGCGGAAGCTCCTACGAGCAGTACTTC. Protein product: CASSPIQRTSGSSYEQYF.